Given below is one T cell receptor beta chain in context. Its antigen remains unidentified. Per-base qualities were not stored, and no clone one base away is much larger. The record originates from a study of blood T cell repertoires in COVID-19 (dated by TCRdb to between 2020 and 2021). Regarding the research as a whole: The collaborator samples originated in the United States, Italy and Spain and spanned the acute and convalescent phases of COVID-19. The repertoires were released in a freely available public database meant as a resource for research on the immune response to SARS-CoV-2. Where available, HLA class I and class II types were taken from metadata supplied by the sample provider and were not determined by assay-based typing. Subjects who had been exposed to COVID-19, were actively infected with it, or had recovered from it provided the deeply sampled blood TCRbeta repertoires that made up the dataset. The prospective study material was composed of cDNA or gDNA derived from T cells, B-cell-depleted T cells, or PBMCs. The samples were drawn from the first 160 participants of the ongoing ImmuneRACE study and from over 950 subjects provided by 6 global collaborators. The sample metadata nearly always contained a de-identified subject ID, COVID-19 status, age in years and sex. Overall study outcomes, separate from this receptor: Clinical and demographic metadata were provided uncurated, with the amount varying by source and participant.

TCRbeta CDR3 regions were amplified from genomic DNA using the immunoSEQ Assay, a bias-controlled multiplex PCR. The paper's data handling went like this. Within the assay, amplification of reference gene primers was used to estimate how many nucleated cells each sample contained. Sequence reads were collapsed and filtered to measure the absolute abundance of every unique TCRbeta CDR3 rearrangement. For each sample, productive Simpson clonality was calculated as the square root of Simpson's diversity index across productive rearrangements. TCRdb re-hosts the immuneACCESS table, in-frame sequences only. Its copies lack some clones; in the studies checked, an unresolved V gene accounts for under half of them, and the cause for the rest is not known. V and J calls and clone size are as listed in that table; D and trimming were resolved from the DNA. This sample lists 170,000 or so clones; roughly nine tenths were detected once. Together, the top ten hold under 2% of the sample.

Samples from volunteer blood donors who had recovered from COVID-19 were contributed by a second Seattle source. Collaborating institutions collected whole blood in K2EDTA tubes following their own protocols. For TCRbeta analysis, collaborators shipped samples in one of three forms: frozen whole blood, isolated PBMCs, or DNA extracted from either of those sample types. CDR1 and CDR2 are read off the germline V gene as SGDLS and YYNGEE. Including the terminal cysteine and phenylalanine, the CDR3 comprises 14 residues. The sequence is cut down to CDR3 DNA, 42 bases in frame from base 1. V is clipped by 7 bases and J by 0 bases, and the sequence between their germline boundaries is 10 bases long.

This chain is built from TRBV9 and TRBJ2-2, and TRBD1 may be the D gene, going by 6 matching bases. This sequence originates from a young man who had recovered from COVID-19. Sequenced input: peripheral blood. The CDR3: CASCPGANTGELFF. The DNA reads TGTGCCAGCTGTCCAGGGGCGAACACCGGGGAGCTGTTTTTT.